These T cell receptor beta chains were read from a single sample in a study of T cell changes during pregnancy in multiple sclerosis. Measured with immunoSEQ multiplex PCR; TCRdb has only the in-frame clones, and not every one. The table includes around 100,000 clones, 80% to 95% detected once. The source material was peripheral blood, sampled after pregnancy. The receptors originated from a female donor with multiple sclerosis, enrolled in a pregnancy study. Each CDR3 is given with its conserved first and last residue. A D gene is named only where the DNA matches it firmly. Some rows have no size entry. The others give once, few or many, or a class for an expanded clone.

CDR3aa: CASSFGQTPHYEQYF; CDR3nt: TGCGCCAGCAGCTTCGGACAGACCCCCCACTACGAGCAGTACTTC; abundance: NA; v_gene: TRBV5-1; j_gene: TRBJ2-7; d_gene: NA
CDR3aa: CASSSNQGTEAFF; CDR3nt: TGTGCCAGCAGTTCAAACCAGGGCACTGAAGCTTTCTTT; abundance: NA; v_gene: TRBV27; j_gene: TRBJ1-1; d_gene: NA
CDR3aa: CASSLEAQRGNTGELFF; CDR3nt: TGTGCCAGCAGCTTGGAGGCCCAGCGGGGAAACACCGGGGAGCTGTTTTTT; abundance: NA; v_gene: TRBV5-4; j_gene: TRBJ2-2; d_gene: TRBD2
CDR3aa: CASSTSGQGYTF; CDR3nt: TGTGCCAGCAGCACCTCGGGACAGGGCTACACCTTC; abundance: NA; v_gene: TRBV28; j_gene: TRBJ1-2; d_gene: TRBD1
CDR3aa: CASSSKTSTDTQYF; CDR3nt: TGTGCCAGCAGCTCCAAAACTAGCACAGATACGCAGTATTTT; abundance: NA; v_gene: TRBV5-6; j_gene: TRBJ2-3; d_gene: NA
CDR3aa: CASSRWTGLKEKLFF; CDR3nt: TGTGCCAGCAGCCGATGGACAGGTTTGAAAGAAAAACTGTTTTTT; abundance: NA; v_gene: TRBV7-9; j_gene: TRBJ1-4; d_gene: TRBD1
CDR3aa: CASSDSRNTGELFF; CDR3nt: TGTGCCAGCAGTGACTCTAGGAACACCGGGGAGCTGTTTTTT; abundance: NA; v_gene: TRBV6-4; j_gene: TRBJ2-2; d_gene: NA
CDR3aa: CASSLGLAGPNEQFF; CDR3nt: TGCGCCAGCAGCTTGGGTCTAGCGGGACCGAATGAGCAGTTCTTC; abundance: NA; v_gene: TRBV5-1; j_gene: TRBJ2-1; d_gene: TRBD2
CDR3aa: CASSPGTGGNYGYTF; CDR3nt: TGTGCCAGCAGCCCAGGGACAGGGGGCAATTATGGCTACACCTTC; abundance: NA; v_gene: TRBV14; j_gene: TRBJ1-2; d_gene: TRBD1
CDR3aa: CAITLMETQYF; CDR3nt: TGTGCCATCACCCTAATGGAGACCCAGTACTTC; abundance: NA; v_gene: TRBV10-3; j_gene: TRBJ2-5; d_gene: NA
CDR3aa: CASSSSGTSGGMKTQYF; CDR3nt: TGTGCCAGCAGTTCCTCCGGGACTAGCGGGGGGATGAAGACCCAGTACTTC; abundance: NA; v_gene: TRBV7-2; j_gene: TRBJ2-5; d_gene: TRBD2
CDR3aa: CASSSFRGDTRDNTDTQYF; CDR3nt: TGTGCCAGCAGTTCCTTTCGGGGGGATACGAGGGATAACACAGATACGCAGTATTTT; abundance: NA; v_gene: TRBV28; j_gene: TRBJ2-3; d_gene: TRBD2
CDR3aa: CSVVSGSYEQYF; CDR3nt: TGCAGCGTTGTTTCCGGGTCCTACGAGCAGTACTTC; abundance: NA; v_gene: TRBV29-1; j_gene: TRBJ2-7; d_gene: NA
CDR3aa: CASSPPWTGAGELFF; CDR3nt: TGTGCCAGCAGCCCCCCCTGGACAGGGGCCGGGGAGCTGTTTTTT; abundance: once; v_gene: TRBV6-5; j_gene: TRBJ2-2; d_gene: TRBD1
CDR3aa: CASSGGNEKLFF; CDR3nt: TGTGCCAGCAGCGGGGGCAATGAAAAACTGTTTTTT; abundance: NA; v_gene: TRBV9; j_gene: TRBJ1-4; d_gene: NA